This T cell receptor beta chain was recorded in a study of Ad26.COV2.S vaccination and SARS-CoV-2 variants. About the research overall: Donor had been placed in the Ad26.COV2.S arm of the COV1001 trial. Points from the study as a whole: Placebo recipients trailed vaccine recipients in spike-specific TCR breadth. Reported findings describe substantial breadth in spike-specific CD8+ and CD4+ T cell responses following vaccination.

Of note for this clone: Its antigen is not identified.

The germline gives CDR1 LNHDA, CDR2 SQIVND (reference sequence). The CDR3 sequence is 13 residues long. V lost 3 bases and J lost 7, with 12 bases in between. Described treatment: 19 received Ad26.COV2.S at low or high dose, single or two shots; several received placebo; per-sample allocation not given. Day 63 after the first vaccine or placebo injection was the time point for sampling. The data were produced by immunoSEQ multiplex PCR, yet TCRdb's version contains in-frame clones alone and is incomplete. Of hundreds of thousands of clones in the sample, over 75% were seen once. The sequenced sample was peripheral blood, obtained in a trial of Ad26.COV2.S vaccine versus placebo. The source of this sequence is a person between 18 and 65 years old who received the Ad26.COV2.S COVID-19 vaccine or a placebo. This chain links TRBV19 with TRBJ1-2; D might be TRBD1 (6 bases). DNA for the CDR3: TGTGCCAGTAGTATCGGAACAGGGTTTGGCTACACCTTC. Its protein is CASSIGTGFGYTF. Using reference TRBV19 and TRBJ1-2 for the parts outside the CDR3, the full variable domain is DGGITQSPKYLFRKEGQNVTLSCEQNLNHDAMYWYRQDPGQGLRLIYYSQIVNDFQKGDIAEGYSVSREKKESFPLTVTSAQKNPTAFYLCASSIGTGFGYTFGSGTRLTVV.